This T cell receptor (beta chain) was sequenced during a study of blood T cell repertoires in COVID-19. The wider study: Italy, Spain and the United States were the sources of the convalescent and acute COVID-19 samples.

The J segment lost 3 bases and the V segment lost 8 bases, leaving 3 bases of the junction unmatched. The length of the CDR3 is 13 residues. CDR1 and CDR2 (germline): MNHEY, SVGEGT. Original analysis: Cell counts per sample came from amplifying reference gene primers. Assay: immunoSEQ multiplex PCR; the TCRdb copy retains only in-frame clones and omits some. V, J and clone size are those of that table, while D and trimming were read from the DNA. The sample records roughly 180,000 clones, 79% being singletons. Sequences were obtained from peripheral blood. The chain joins TRBV6-2 or TRBV6-3 to TRBJ2-5; TRBD2 matches at 10 bases. The clonotype comes from a man between 60 and 75 years old with active or convalescent COVID-19. The CDR3 DNA sequence: TGTGCCAGCTGCCTAGCGGGAGAAGAGACCCAGTACTTC. Its protein is CASCLAGEETQYF.